This T cell receptor (beta chain) was documented in a study of human T cells and chemical hapten exposure. Study at large: While the approximately 25-week study was under way, patients received diphenylcyclopropenone on the scalp every week. Epicutaneous patch tests delivered 0.01% DPC to the upper back, with evaluation at 6 days.

From the RACE reads, TCRdb called clonotypes with MiXCR, one entry per CDR3 protein. Of about 170,000 distinct CDR3 sequences listed, 25% to 30% are singletons. Only a few counts were recorded for this clonotype. Its antigen is unidentified. Described time point: patch test 3, about 24 weeks after DPC sensitization. Regarding treatment: therapeutic diphenylcyclopropenone sensitization with weekly scalp DPC. General observations from the study: Alopecia in all donors means immunity may differ from healthy individuals.

Germline V gene lookup returns CDR1 MNHEY and CDR2 SVGEGT. Trimming removed 6 bases at V and 10 bases at J, with 13 bases between. The CDR3 spans 12 residues. The material sequenced was whole blood, taken in connection with sensitization to the hapten diphenylcyclopropenone (DPC). This TCR derives from a woman in her late teens or twenties with alopecia areata. Some clones in this sample may be carry-over from other donors' samples. The chain is built from TRBV6-2 or TRBV6-3 and TRBJ1-5; D is undetermined. The CDR3 reads CASSHPSHPQHF. The DNA of the CDR3 is TGTGCCAGCAGCCACCCCAGTCATCCCCAGCATTTT.